This section outlines one T cell receptor beta chain sequence together with its context. Symptom resolution, clearance, or two negative PCRs marked the recovered donors of Cohort 3. This record belongs to a study of blood T cell repertoires in COVID-19. Germline lookup yields CDR1 SGHKS and CDR2 YYEKEE (reference sequence). V lost 3 bases to trimming and J lost 1 base; unmatched junction nucleotides: 3. There are 14 residues in the CDR3. Assay used: immunoSEQ multiplex PCR; TCRdb lists only in-frame clones, some missing. The repertoire holds more than 300,000 clones, with 80% to 85% as singletons. The chain joins TRBV5-5 to TRBJ1-1, with 7 bases fitting TRBD1. This TCR derives from a woman in her forties or fifties who had recovered from COVID-19. The sequenced sample consisted of PBMCs or T cells enriched from blood (not recorded which). The CDR3 spells CASSWGTANTEAFF. The CDR3 region has the DNA TGTGCCAGCAGCTGGGGGACAGCGAACACTGAAGCTTTCTTT.